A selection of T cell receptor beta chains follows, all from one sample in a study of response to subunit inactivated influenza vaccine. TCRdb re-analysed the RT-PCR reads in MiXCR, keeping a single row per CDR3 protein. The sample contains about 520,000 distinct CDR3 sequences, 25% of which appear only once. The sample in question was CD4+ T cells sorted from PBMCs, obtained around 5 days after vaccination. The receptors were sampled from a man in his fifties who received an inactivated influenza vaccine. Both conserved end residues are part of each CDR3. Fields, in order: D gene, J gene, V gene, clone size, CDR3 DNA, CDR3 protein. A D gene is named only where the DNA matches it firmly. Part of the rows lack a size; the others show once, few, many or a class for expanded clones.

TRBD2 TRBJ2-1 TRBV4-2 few TGTGCCAGCAGCCAGGCTAGCGGGATTCCCAATGAGCAGTTCTTC CASSQASGIPNEQFF
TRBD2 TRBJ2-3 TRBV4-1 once TGCGCCAGCAGCAACGGACTAGCGAATACAGATACGCAGTATTTT CASSNGLANTDTQYF
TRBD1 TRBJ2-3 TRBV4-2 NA TGTGCCAGCAGCCAAGTCGGACAGGGTCTCACAGATACGCAGTATTTT CASSQVGQGLTDTQYF
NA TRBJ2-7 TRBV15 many TGTGCCACCAGCAGAGATTGGGTCTCCTACGAGCAGTACTTC CATSRDWVSYEQYF
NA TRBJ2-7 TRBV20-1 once TGCAGTGCTAGAGAAGAGGGGCGGGTCACCTACGAGCAGTACTTC CSAREEGRVTYEQYF
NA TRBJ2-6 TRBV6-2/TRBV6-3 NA TGTGCCAGCAGCCTCCTGGGCAGGGTACCTGGGGCCAACGTCCTGACTTTC CASSLLGRVPGANVLTF
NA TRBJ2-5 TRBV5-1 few TGCGCCAGCAGCGCAGGGACCGACGTAGAGACCCAGTACTTC CASSAGTDVETQYF
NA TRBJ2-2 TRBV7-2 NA TGTGCCAGCAGATTACATCAGGGGGGGACCACCGGGGAGCTGTTTTTT CASRLHQGGTTGELFF
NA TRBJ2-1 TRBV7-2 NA TGTGCCAGCAGCGGGGAATACAATGAGCAGTTCTTC CASSGEYNEQFF
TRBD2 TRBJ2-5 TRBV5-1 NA TGCGCCAGCAGCCCACCGGCGGGGGGCGAGACCCAGTACTTC CASSPPAGGETQYF
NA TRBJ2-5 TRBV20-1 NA TGCAGTGCTAGAGGAATGGGGAATCAAGAGACCCAGTACTTC CSARGMGNQETQYF
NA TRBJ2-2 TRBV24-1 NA TGTGCCACTCAGGGGGGCAGGGACACCGGGGAGCTGTTTTTT CATQGGRDTGELFF
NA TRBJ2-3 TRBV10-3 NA TGTGCCATCGGCGGAACCACAGATACGCAGTATTTT CAIGGTTDTQYF
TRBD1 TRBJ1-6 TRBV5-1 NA TGCGCCAGCAGATCGATACCGGGACAGGGAGATACACCCCTCCACTTT CASRSIPGQGDTPLHF
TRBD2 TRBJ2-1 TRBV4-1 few TGCGCCAGCAGCCAGATCCCGGGACTAGCGGGGTCTGAGCAGTTCTTC CASSQIPGLAGSEQFF
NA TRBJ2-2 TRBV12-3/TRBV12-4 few TGTGCCAGCAGTTTAATCCCCCTCAGCACCGGGGAGCTGTTTTTT CASSLIPLSTGELFF
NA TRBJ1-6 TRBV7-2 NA TGTGCCAGCAGCTCCGTGTCGGGCACGAATTCACCCCTCCACTTT CASSSVSGTNSPLHF
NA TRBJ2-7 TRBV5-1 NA TGCGCCAGCAGCTTGGCCAGGGATGGCGAGCAGTACTTC CASSLARDGEQYF
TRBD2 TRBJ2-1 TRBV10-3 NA TGTGCCATCAGTGGCGCGGGACTAGCGGGCGTCGATGAGCAGTTCTTC CAISGAGLAGVDEQFF
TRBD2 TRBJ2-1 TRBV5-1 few TGCGCCAGCAGCACCGGTAGCGGGGGCCACAATGAGCAGTTCTTC CASSTGSGGHNEQFF
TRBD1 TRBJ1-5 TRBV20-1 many TGCAGTGTGGGACAGGGGGCGAATCAGCCCCAGCATTTT CSVGQGANQPQHF
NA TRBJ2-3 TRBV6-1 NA TGTGCCAGCACCCCTACAGGGGCGCGGGGTAGAGTTACGCAGTATTTT CASTPTGARGRVTQYF
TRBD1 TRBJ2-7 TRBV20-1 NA TGCAGTGCAGTTTCAGACAGGGGGCACGCCGAGCAGTACTTC CSAVSDRGHAEQYF
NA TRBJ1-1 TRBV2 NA TGTGCCAGCAAGCCCATGGGGGGCATGACTGAAGCTTTCTTT CASKPMGGMTEAFF
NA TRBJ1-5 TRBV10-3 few TGTGCCATCAGTGAGTCTCAGGTGGGGGTGCAGCCCCAGCATTTT CAISESQVGVQPQHF
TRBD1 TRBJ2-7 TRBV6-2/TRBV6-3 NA TGTGCCAGCAGTTTCCACAGGGGGGACTACGAGCAGTACTTC CASSFHRGDYEQYF
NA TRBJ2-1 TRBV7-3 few TGTGCCAGCAGCCCCGTTAGTAGCCAATACAATGAGCAGTTCTTC CASSPVSSQYNEQFF
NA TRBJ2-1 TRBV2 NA TGTGCCAGCAGTGTGAGCGGGCGCTACAATGAGCAGTTCTTC CASSVSGRYNEQFF
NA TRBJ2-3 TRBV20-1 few TGCAGTGCTTACCCTCCGGGCGGGAGCACAGATACGCAGTATTTT CSAYPPGGSTDTQYF
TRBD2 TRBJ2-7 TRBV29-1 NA TGCAGCGCCCGGGGACTAGCTCAGTCGGAGCAGTACTTC CSARGLAQSEQYF
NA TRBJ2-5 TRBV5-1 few TGCGCCAGCAGCTTGGAAGGGGGTGGAGAGACCCAGTACTTC CASSLEGGGETQYF
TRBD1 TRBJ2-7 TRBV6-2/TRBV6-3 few TGTGCCAGCAGTTACCCCTCCGGGACAGGGTCCTACGAGCAGTACTTC CASSYPSGTGSYEQYF
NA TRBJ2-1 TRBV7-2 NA TGTGCCAGCAGCTTAGCGTGGGCAGACAATGAGCAGTTCTTC CASSLAWADNEQFF
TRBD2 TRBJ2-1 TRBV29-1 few TGCAGCGTTGACATTTTCGGGCCTAGCGGGATCTATGAGCAGTTCTTC CSVDIFGPSGIYEQFF
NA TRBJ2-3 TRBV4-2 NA TGTGCCAGCAGCCGATCAAGCGGAAACACAGATACGCAGTATTTT CASSRSSGNTDTQYF
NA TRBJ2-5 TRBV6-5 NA TGTGCCAGCAGTTACTCGGCCGAGTACCAAGAGACCCAGTACTTC CASSYSAEYQETQYF
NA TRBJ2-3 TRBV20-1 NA TGCAGTGCGCACCTGCGGGGGCTGATCTATACGCAGTATTTT CSAHLRGLIYTQYF
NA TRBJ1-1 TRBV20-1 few TGCAGTGCTAGAGATGGTAGAGGGACGATTGAAGCTTTCTTT CSARDGRGTIEAFF
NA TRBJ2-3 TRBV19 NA TGTGCCAGTAGTATCCGTCAGGGTAGGGCCACAGATACGCAGTATTTT CASSIRQGRATDTQYF
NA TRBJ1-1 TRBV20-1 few TGCAGTGCTAGATCCACAGTGAACACTGAAGCTTTCTTT CSARSTVNTEAFF
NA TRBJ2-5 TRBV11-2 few TGTGCCAGCAGCTTAGATTGGACGGAAGAGACCCAGTACTTC CASSLDWTEETQYF
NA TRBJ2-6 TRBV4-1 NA TGCGCCAGCAGCCAAGAACGGGGGGCCAACGTCCTGACTTTC CASSQERGANVLTF
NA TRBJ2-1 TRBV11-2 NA TGTGCCAGCAGCTTCCGGCAGTGGGGAGGAAATGAGCAGTTCTTC CASSFRQWGGNEQFF
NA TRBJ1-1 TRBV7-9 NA TGTGCCAGCAGCCAAAACCAGGGGAACACTGAAGCTTTCTTT CASSQNQGNTEAFF
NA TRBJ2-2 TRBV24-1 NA TGTGCCACCAGTGACCCCCGGAGGGGTCTCGGGGAGCTGTTTTTT CATSDPRRGLGELFF
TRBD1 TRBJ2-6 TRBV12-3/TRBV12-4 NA TGTGCCAGCAGTCCGACAGGGGGCGCCCCTGGGGCCAACGTCCTGACTTTC CASSPTGGAPGANVLTF
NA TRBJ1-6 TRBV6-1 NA TGTGCCAGCAGCGCTACAGGGATCTATAATTCACCCCTCCACTTT CASSATGIYNSPLHF
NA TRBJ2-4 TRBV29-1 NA TGCAGCGTTGAATCACTAGCCAAAAACATTCAGTACTTC CSVESLAKNIQYF
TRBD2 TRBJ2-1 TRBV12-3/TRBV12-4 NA TGTGCCAGCAGTTCAATAGCGGGAGGGGCCGGGAATGAGCAGTTCTTC CASSSIAGGAGNEQFF
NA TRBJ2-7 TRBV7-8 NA TGTGCCAGCAGCCGATCCGACAGTCGCTACGAGCAGTACTTC CASSRSDSRYEQYF
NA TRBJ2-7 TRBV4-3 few TGCGCCAGCAGCCAAGGCACCTCTGGCGAGCAGTACTTC CASSQGTSGEQYF
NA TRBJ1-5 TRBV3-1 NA TGTGCCAGCAGCCAGTCGGGTCTTAGCAATCAGCCCCAGCATTTT CASSQSGLSNQPQHF
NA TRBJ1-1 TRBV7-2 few TGTGCCAGCAGCTCCCAGCTGAACACTGAAGCTTTCTTT CASSSQLNTEAFF